This TCR beta chain originates from a study of T cells in Graves' hyperthyroidism and ophthalmopathy. Germline CDR1 and CDR2: KGHSH and LQKENI. Trimming cost V 2 bases and J 2 bases; bases outside gene matches: 3. The CDR3 runs 14 residues. This clonotype was detected ten times or more. Its antigen is undetermined. Study-wide points: Blood held most thyroid clonotypes expanded above 0.001 frequency.

Amplification of TCR beta CDR3 regions used RNA as the template. First-round RT-PCR targeting the TCR CDR3 was performed with the HTBI primer set. One entry per CDR3 protein, called by TCRdb with MiXCR from the multiplex PCR reads. Of 300,000 to 450,000 distinct CDR3 sequences in the sample, about 15% were seen once. Clinical symptoms, serum thyroxine, TRAb, thyroid ultrasound and orbital computed tomography established diagnosis. The sample comprised blood. This TCR was recovered from a woman aged 55 to 70 with Graves' hyperthyroidism. This rearrangement joins TRBV18 to TRBJ2-7, with 7 positions matching TRBD2. CDR3 protein: CASSPTSDTYEQYF. The CDR3 nucleotides read TGTGCCAGCTCACCAACTAGCGATACCTACGAGCAGTACTTC. The whole variable domain, filled in from reference TRBV18 and TRBJ2-7, reads NAGVMQNPRHLVRRRGQEARLRCSPMKGHSHVYWYRQLPEEGLKFMVYLQKENIIDESGMPKERFSAEFPKEGPSILRIQQVVRGDSAAYFCASSPTSDTYEQYFGPGTRLTVT.